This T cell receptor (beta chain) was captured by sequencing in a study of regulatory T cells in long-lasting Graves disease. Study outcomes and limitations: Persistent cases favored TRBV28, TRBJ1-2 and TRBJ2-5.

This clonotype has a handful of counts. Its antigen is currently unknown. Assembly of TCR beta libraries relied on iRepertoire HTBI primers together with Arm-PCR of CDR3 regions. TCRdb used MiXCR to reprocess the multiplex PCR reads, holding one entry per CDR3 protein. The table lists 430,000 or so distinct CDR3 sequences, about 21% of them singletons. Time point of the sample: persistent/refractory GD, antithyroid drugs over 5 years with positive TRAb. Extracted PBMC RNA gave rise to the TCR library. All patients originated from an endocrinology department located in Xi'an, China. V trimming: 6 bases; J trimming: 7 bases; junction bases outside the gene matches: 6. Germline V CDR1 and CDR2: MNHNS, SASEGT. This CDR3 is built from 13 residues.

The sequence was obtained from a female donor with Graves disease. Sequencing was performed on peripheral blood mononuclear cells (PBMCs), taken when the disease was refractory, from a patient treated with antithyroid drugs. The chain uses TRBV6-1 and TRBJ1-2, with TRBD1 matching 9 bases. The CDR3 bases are TGTGCCAGCAGAGACGGGACAGGGTTTGGCTACACCTTC. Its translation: CASRDGTGFGYTF.